Below are 10 T cell receptor beta chains sequenced from a single sample in a study of control samples from healthy donors and cancer patients. The table came from immunoSEQ multiplex PCR; TCRdb's copy has only in-frame clones and leaves some out. The data contain just over 150,000 clones, 94% of them seen just once; the ten biggest clones take up roughly 8.4%. The sample was blood. Every receptor here comes from a middle-aged woman in good health.

The CDR3 spells CASKGDAFGTEAFF. CDR3 nucleotide sequence: TGTGCCAGCAAGGGAGATGCATTTGGCACTGAAGCTTTCTTT. The chain combines TRBV7-2 with TRBJ1-1; no firm D call. Trimming stripped 7 bases from V and 4 bases from J, with 16 bases between. Germline CDR1 SGHTA, CDR2 FQGNSA. This CDR3 has 14 amino acids. The full variable domain, rest sourced from reference TRBV7-2 and TRBJ1-1, is GAGVSQSPSNKVTEKGKDVELRCDPISGHTALYWYRQSLGQGLEFLIYFQGNSAPDKSGLPSDRFSAERTGGSVSTLTIQRTQQEDSAVYLCASKGDAFGTEAFFGQGTRLTVV.

V and J are TRBV5-4 and TRBJ1-4; tentatively, D is TRBD1 (6 bases). The CDR3 consists of 14 residues. Per the germline V gene, CDR1 is SGHNT and CDR2 is YYREEE (reference sequence). V was trimmed by 3 bases and J by 4 bases, leaving 10 bases between them. CDR3: CASSSGAINEKLFF. The DNA of the CDR3 is TGTGCCAGCAGCTCGGGGGCGATTAATGAAAAACTGTTTTTT.

The chain carries TRBV12-3 or TRBV12-4 and TRBJ1-1; TRBD1 agrees at 10 bases. CDR3 length equals 13 residues. J was trimmed by 5 bases and V by 6 bases; bases with no gene match: 3. In DNA, the CDR3 is TGTGCCAGCAGGAGGACAGGGGGGACTGAAGCTTTCTTT. Its translation: CASRRTGGTEAFF.

The chain employs TRBV13 and TRBJ1-4, with D maybe TRBD1 (5 bases). The germline CDR1 and CDR2 sequences are PRHDT and FYEKMQ (reference sequence). The CDR3 contains 13 residues. Trimming left V 5 bases short and J 8 bases short, with 12 bases between. This CDR3 reads CASSKNRGEKLFF. DNA of the CDR3: TGTGCCAGCAGCAAAAACCGGGGCGAAAAACTGTTTTTT.

The V and J genes are TRBV6-1 and TRBJ1-1, with 8 positions matching TRBD1. The V and J ends lost 2 bases and 1 base, in that order; junction bases with no gene match: 0. This CDR3 comprises 14 residues. Germline CDR1 MNHNS, CDR2 SASEGT. The CDR3 protein is CASSEQGANTEAFF. CDR3 in DNA: TGTGCCAGCAGTGAACAGGGGGCGAACACTGAAGCTTTCTTT.

The chain couples TRBV5-1 to TRBJ1-5; 8 nucleotides agree with TRBD1. CDR1 is SGHRS and CDR2 is YFSETQ in the germline V gene. This CDR3 has 14 residues. V shed 0 bases, J shed 4 bases, and the junction held 0 bases outside the gene matches. The chain's CDR3 is CASSLGTGNQPQHF. DNA of the CDR3: TGCGCCAGCAGCTTGGGGACAGGGAATCAGCCCCAGCATTTT.

The chain is built from TRBV6-1 and TRBJ2-1, with 8 bases fitting TRBD2. The germline CDR1 and CDR2 sequences are MNHNS and SASEGT. V shed 1 base and J 8 bases; nucleotides not matched to a gene: 10. The CDR3 is 16 residues long. For the CDR3, the DNA is TGTGCCAGCAGTGAAGTGGATCGGGGGGGCCTCGATGAGCAGTTCTTC. It specifies CASSEVDRGGLDEQFF.

The chain uses TRBV10-3 and TRBJ2-7, with TRBD1 identical over 11 bases. Germline CDR1 is ENHRY and CDR2 is SYGVKD. This CDR3 contains 14 residues. Trimming took 4 bases from V and 4 from J; bases not matched to a gene: 3. The CDR3 nucleotides read TGTGCCATCAGTGGGGACAGGGGGGAGTACGAGCAGTACTTC. Its protein product is CAISGDRGEYEQYF.

The J gene is TRBJ2-7, the V gene TRBV15; possibly TRBD2 for D (6 bases). This CDR3 spans 14 amino acids. The germline CDR1 and CDR2 sequences are LNHNV and YYDKDF (reference sequence). The V end lost 5 bases, the J end lost 6 bases, and 17 bases lay between the germline ends. The CDR3 here is CATSRNRGTFEQYF. The CDR3, as DNA: TGTGCCACCAGCCGAAACCGGGGGACGTTCGAGCAGTACTTC.

The chain carries TRBV19 and TRBJ1-4, with D perhaps TRBD1 (6 bases). This CDR3 is built from 16 residues. The V end was cut by 6 bases, the J end by 8 bases, with 22 bases between. The germline gives CDR1 LNHDA, CDR2 SQIVND (reference sequence). CDR3 coding DNA: TGTGCCAGTAGCCTCATTTCGAGGGGGTTTGGGGAAAAACTGTTTTTT. Encoded protein: CASSLISRGFGEKLFF. Full variable domain (rest looked up from reference TRBV19 and TRBJ1-4): DGGITQSPKYLFRKEGQNVTLSCEQNLNHDAMYWYRQDPGQGLRLIYYSQIVNDFQKGDIAEGYSVSREKKESFPLTVTSAQKNPTAFYLCASSLISRGFGEKLFFGSGTQLSVL.